The next 5 T cell receptor beta chains were all read from a single sample in a study of blood T cells in healthy people across ages. A second 7 to 11 cycle PCR used barcoded and J-beta primers. TCRdb reprocessed the 5' RACE reads with MiXCR, giving one entry per CDR3 protein. Of 850,000 to 1,000,000 distinct CDR3 sequences listed, roughly 48% were seen once; the top ten hold over 10%. Sequencing was carried out using blood. These receptors were obtained from a man younger than 40 in good health.

This sequence joins TRBV4-1 and TRBJ2-6; D unclear. V was pared by 1 base and J by 2 bases, with 9 bases between. This CDR3 has 16 residues. CDR1 MGHRA and CDR2 YSYEKL come from the germline V gene. CDR3 sequence reads: CASSQAYAAGANVLTF. CDR3 sequence (DNA): TGCGCCAGCAGCCAAGCCTACGCTGCTGGGGCCAACGTCCTGACTTTC.

This rearrangement joins TRBV7-2 to TRBJ2-1, with unresolved D. Looked up from germline, CDR1 is SGHTA and CDR2 is FQGNSA. The CDR3 contains 12 residues. The DNA of the CDR3 is TGTCCAAGCAGTCGAGAGGTCCCGCCTCAGTTCTTC. Protein sequence: CPSSREVPPQFF.

This clonotype was seen ten or more times. The J gene is TRBJ2-7, the V gene TRBV20-1; D gene uncertain. This CDR3 has 11 residues. Germline CDR1 and CDR2: DFQATT and SNEGSKA (reference sequence). V was cut by 6 bases and J by 0 bases, with 6 bases left in between. For the CDR3, the DNA is TGCAGTGCGCCGGACTCCTACGAGCAGTACTTC. Its protein product is CSAPDSYEQYF.

V gene TRBV11-2 combines with J gene TRBJ2-1; D not certain. Trimming stripped 3 bases from V and 7 bases from J, with 7 bases between. Per the germline V gene, CDR1 is SGHAT and CDR2 is FQNNGV. The CDR3 covers 12 residues. CDR3 sequence reads: CASSFAPNEQFF. The DNA for the CDR3 is TGTGCCAGCAGCTTCGCCCCAAATGAGCAGTTCTTC.

The V and J genes are TRBV3-1 and TRBJ2-1; D remains ambiguous. The length of the CDR3 is 12 residues. The germline V and J ends were trimmed by 1 base and 10 bases, with 8 bases remaining between them. From germline, CDR1 is LGHDT and CDR2 YNNKEL (reference sequence). The CDR3 sequence is CASSQGRSEQFF. In DNA form, the CDR3 reads TGTGCCAGCAGCCAAGGCCGGAGCGAGCAGTTCTTC.